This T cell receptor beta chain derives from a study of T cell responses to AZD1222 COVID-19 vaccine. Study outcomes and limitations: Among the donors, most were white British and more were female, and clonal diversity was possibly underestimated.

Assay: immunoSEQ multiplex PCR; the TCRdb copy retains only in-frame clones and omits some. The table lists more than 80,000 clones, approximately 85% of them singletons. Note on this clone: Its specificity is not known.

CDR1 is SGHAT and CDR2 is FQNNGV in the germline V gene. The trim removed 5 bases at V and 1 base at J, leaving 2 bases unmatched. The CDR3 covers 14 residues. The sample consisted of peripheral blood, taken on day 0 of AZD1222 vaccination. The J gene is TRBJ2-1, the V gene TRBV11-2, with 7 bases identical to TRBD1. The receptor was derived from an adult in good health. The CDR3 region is CASSDRVSYNEQFF. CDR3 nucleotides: TGTGCCAGCAGCGACAGGGTTTCCTACAATGAGCAGTTCTTC.